This T cell receptor beta chain derives from a study of blood T cell repertoires in COVID-19. V dropped 1 base and J dropped 5; count of bases not matched to a gene: 9. Germline CDR1 and CDR2: SGHRS and YFSETQ. This CDR3 is 16 amino acids long. Sequencing used immunoSEQ multiplex PCR; TCRdb keeps in-frame clones, though not all of them. Seen here are about 150,000 clones, more than 75% observed once, and the top ten hold just over 6%. Specimen: PBMCs or T cells enriched from blood (not recorded which). This sequence originates from a woman in her forties or fifties who had recovered from COVID-19. The chain carries TRBV5-1 and TRBJ2-5; 9 nucleotides match TRBD1. CDR3 nucleotide sequence: TGCGCCAGCAGCTTGACACAACAGGGGGCGGAGGAGACCCAGTACTTC. Its translation: CASSLTQQGAEETQYF. The whole variable domain, remainder taken from reference TRBV5-1 and TRBJ2-5, is KAGVTQTPRYLIKTRGQQVTLSCSPISGHRSVSWYQQTPGQGLQFLFEYFSETQRNKGNFPGRFSGRQFSNSRSEMNVSTLELGDSALYLCASSLTQQGAEETQYFGPGTRLLVL.